This entry concerns a single T cell receptor beta chain. It differs at one base from a far larger clone, so likely a read error. The source of the sample is a study of shared clonotypes between healthy human individuals. Only in-frame clones appear in the TCRdb table, and some are missing; sequencing was by immunoSEQ multiplex PCR. In the table there are 450,000 or so clones, approximately 77% of which are singletons. Germline CDR1 and CDR2: MDHEN and SYDVKM. Between the trimmed V and J ends, which lost 6 bases and 0 bases, there was a span of 3 bases. CDR3 length: 11 amino acids. This TCR was recovered from a woman aged 40 to 50 in good health. Some clones in this sample may be carry-over from other donors' samples. The sequencing sample was made of PBMCs. The chain joins TRBV28 to TRBJ2-7; D remains ambiguous. CDR3 residues: CASSISYEQYF. CDR3 DNA: TGTGCCAGCAGCATCTCCTACGAGCAGTACTTC.